The 19 T cell receptor beta chains reported below all come from one sample, sequenced in a study of identical twins listed by TCRdb under 2016. The library was made by 5' RACE. The reads were generated on an Illumina HiSeq 2000. TCRdb reprocessing: public reads trimmed at Q25 with fastp, clones called with MiXCR, in-frame beta chains kept. Each CDR3 protein gets just one entry, which takes the most common genes and DNA from the rows behind it. The sample yields approximately 600,000 distinct CDR3 sequences; about 7.1% were counted once. The biggest ten clones account for over 1.5% of the sample. The same data also went into a second study, on yellow fever vaccine responses in identical twins.

The sequencing input was PBMCs. All receptors derive from a woman between 18 and 29 years old in good health.

This clonotype has a handful of counts. This chain links TRBV20-1 with TRBJ2-5; TRBD2 matches 10 bases. Germline values: CDR1 DFQATT, CDR2 SNEGSKA (reference sequence). V lost 6 bases and J lost 5; bases outside the gene matches: 6. This CDR3 is built from 13 residues. CDR3 loop: CSATAGGLETQYF. DNA of the CDR3: TGCAGTGCCACAGCGGGGGGGCTGGAGACCCAGTACTTC.

Here the CDR3 reads CASSYGGEAYEQYF. The CDR3 DNA is TGTGCCAGCAGTTACGGCGGGGAGGCCTACGAGCAGTACTTC. The chain employs TRBV6-5 and TRBJ2-7, with TRBD2 as a possible D gene (6 bases). The CDR3 totals 14 residues. Germline loops: CDR1 MNHEY, CDR2 SVGAGI. V dropped 2 bases and J dropped 2 bases, with 10 bases sitting between them.

This clonotype has at least ten counts. The chain combines TRBV2 with TRBJ2-3, with D perhaps TRBD1 (6 bases). V was pared by 5 bases and J by 4 bases, with 13 bases between. In germline, CDR1 is SNHLY, CDR2 FYNNEI. The length of the CDR3 is 14 residues. The CDR3 is CASSPTGFPDTQYF. The DNA of the CDR3 is TGTGCCAGCAGTCCAACAGGGTTCCCAGATACGCAGTATTTT.

A few counts support this clonotype. The chain recombines TRBV3-1 with TRBJ2-7; D remains unclear. Germline-derived CDR1 and CDR2 are LGHDT and YNNKEL (reference sequence). Trimming left V 0 bases short and J 1 base short, with 4 bases between. The CDR3 has 13 residues. The DNA for the CDR3 is TGTGCCAGCAGCCAAGATCCGTCCTACGAGCAGTACGTC. Amino acids: CASSQDPSYEQYV.

This clonotype was found many times. The V gene is TRBV19, the J gene TRBJ2-2; D is possibly TRBD2 (6 bases). In germline, CDR1 is LNHDA, CDR2 SQIVND (reference sequence). Trimming stripped 7 bases from V and 6 bases from J, with 15 bases between. The CDR3 is made up of 14 amino acids. The CDR3 sequence is CASTREGGAGELFF. The CDR3 DNA reads TGTGCCAGTACGAGGGAAGGAGGGGCCGGGGAGCTGTTTTTT.

V and J are TRBV7-9 and TRBJ1-1; D is uncertain. CDR3 length equals 13 residues. From germline, CDR1 is SEHNR and CDR2 FQNEAQ (reference sequence). Trimming cost V 9 bases and J 3 bases, with 14 bases left between them. The CDR3 DNA is TGTGCCAGTGCTCCTCCCATGGACACTGAAGCTTTCTTT. It codes for CASAPPMDTEAFF.

The gene calls are TRBV5-6 and TRBJ1-2, with D unclear. The CDR3 consists of 13 residues. Germline V lookup: CDR1 SGHDT, CDR2 YYEEEE. V lost 4 bases, J lost 8 bases, and 15 bases lay in between. The CDR3: CASSPNLGLGYTF. In nucleotides, the CDR3 is TGTGCCAGCAGCCCGAACTTGGGGTTGGGCTACACCTTC.

This clonotype was found many times. This rearrangement joins TRBV7-2 to TRBJ2-3, with D maybe TRBD2 (5 bases). With 4 bases removed from V and 8 bases from J, the gap between germline ends came to 7 bases. The CDR3 length is 11 residues. Germline V gene sequence: CDR1 SGHTA, CDR2 FQGNSA. CDR3 sequence (DNA): TGTGCCAGCAGCTCCCGGGGTACGCAGTATTTT. Translation: CASSSRGTQYF.

This clonotype was observed at least ten times. The chain links TRBV27 to TRBJ2-5; the match to TRBD1 covers 8 bases. The germline gives CDR1 MNHEY, CDR2 SMNVEV (reference sequence). The CDR3 totals 14 residues. Trimming at V came to 9 bases and at J to 4 bases, leaving 10 bases not matched to a gene. The CDR3 DNA reads TGTGCCAGGGAACTCGACAGGGGACTAGAGACCCAGTACTTC. This translates into CARELDRGLETQYF.

This clonotype was recorded many times. V usage is TRBV5-1 and J usage is TRBJ1-1; D might be TRBD1 (5 bases). Trimming left V 3 bases short and J 2 bases short, with 8 bases between. CDR1 SGHRS and CDR2 YFSETQ come from the germline V gene. This CDR3 is built from 13 residues. CDR3 protein: CASSSTANTEAFF. The CDR3 nucleotides read TGCGCCAGCAGCTCGACAGCTAACACTGAAGCTTTCTTT.

The V gene is TRBV3-1, the J gene TRBJ2-2; either TRBD1 or TRBD2 may fit D (5 bases each). Germline V gene lookup returns CDR1 LGHDT and CDR2 YNNKEL (reference sequence). With 8 bases removed from V and 4 bases from J, the gap between germline ends came to 23 bases. This CDR3 is 17 amino acids long. The CDR3 coding sequence is TGTGCCAGCTCCCAAGACGGGGCGGGTTGGAGCACCGGGGAGCTGTTTTTT. Encoded protein: CASSQDGAGWSTGELFF.

This clonotype was observed at least ten times. The gene calls are TRBV28 and TRBJ2-1; no clear D gene. Trimming removed 6 bases at V and 0 bases at J, with 15 bases between. This CDR3 has 16 residues. Germline-derived CDR1 and CDR2 are MDHEN and SYDVKM. The CDR3 loop is CASRSVTPSSYNEQFF. The CDR3 DNA is TGTGCCAGCAGATCAGTGACGCCTAGCTCCTACAATGAGCAGTTCTTC.

This clonotype has more than one count but fewer than ten. V and J are TRBV28 and TRBJ2-2; no clear D gene. This CDR3 is 15 amino acids long. Germline V CDR1 and CDR2: MDHEN, SYDVKM. V lost 1 base, J lost 0 bases, and 6 bases lay in between. CDR3 sequence reads: CASSLLVANTGELFF. For the CDR3, the DNA is TGTGCCAGCAGTTTATTAGTAGCGAACACCGGGGAGCTGTTTTTT.

This clonotype was observed at least ten times. The genes are TRBV12-3 or TRBV12-4 and TRBJ2-1, with 10 bases identical to TRBD2. CDR3 length equals 19 residues. The V and J ends lost 5 bases and 8 bases, in that order; junction bases with no gene match: 21. The CDR3 loop reads CASSEKGLLTSGTSHEQFF. The CDR3 DNA follows: TGTGCCAGCAGTGAGAAGGGACTGCTAACTAGCGGGACGAGTCATGAGCAGTTCTTC.

V usage is TRBV27 and J usage is TRBJ2-4; perhaps TRBD1 as D (6 bases). The germline gives CDR1 MNHEY, CDR2 SMNVEV (reference sequence). Trimming took 4 bases from V and 0 from J, leaving 16 bases between them. The CDR3 extends over 17 amino acids. For the CDR3, the DNA is TGTGCCAGCAGTTCCTTAATACAGGGTTTAGCCAAAAACATTCAGTACTTC. The encoded protein is CASSSLIQGLAKNIQYF.

In its sample, this clonotype was seen many times. The V call is TRBV2, the J call TRBJ2-1; D possibly corresponds to TRBD2 (6 bases). Germline values: CDR1 SNHLY, CDR2 FYNNEI. This CDR3 spans 13 amino acids. Deletions cut 6 bases from V and 5 bases from J, with 11 bases between. Here the CDR3 reads CASSYTSHNEQFF. Written as DNA, the CDR3 is TGTGCCAGCAGCTACACTAGCCACAATGAGCAGTTCTTC.

This clonotype was counted only a few times. V is TRBV20-1 and J is TRBJ2-4, with D uncertain. The V gene lost 0 bases and the J gene lost 1 base, with 10 bases spanning the gap. This CDR3 has 15 amino acids. Germline assignment: CDR1 DFQATT and CDR2 SNEGSKA (reference sequence). The DNA of the CDR3 is TGCAGTGCTAGAGATGGGCAGGACGCCAAAAACATTCAGTACTTC. Translation: CSARDGQDAKNIQYF.

This clonotype was detected ten times or more. The V and J genes are TRBV12-3 or TRBV12-4 and TRBJ2-2; D may be TRBD1 or TRBD2 (5 bases each). The CDR3 covers 12 residues. Trimming took off 9 bases at V and 5 bases at J, with 10 bases between the two ends. The CDR3 sequence: CASFGGTGELFF. The CDR3, as DNA: TGTGCCAGTTTTGGGGGTACCGGGGAGCTGTTTTTT.

V is TRBV20-1 and J is TRBJ2-2; 8 bases are a match to TRBD1. The junction had 11 bases not matched to a gene; V was cut back by 6 bases and J by 2 bases. Per the germline V gene, CDR1 is DFQATT and CDR2 is SNEGSKA (reference sequence). This CDR3 is built from 16 residues. As DNA, the CDR3 is TGCAGTGCCCCACCCCAGGGGGCGCATAACACCGGGGAGCTGTTTTTT. The encoded protein is CSAPPQGAHNTGELFF.